Below, 28 T cell receptor beta chains from the same sample are listed, as sequenced in a study of molecular identifiers for immune sequencing clone quantification. TCRdb called the PCR reads again in MiXCR, with one record for every CDR3 protein. The data contain some 650,000 distinct CDR3 sequences, less than 20% of them seen just once; the ten biggest clones take up under 0.95%. The sequenced sample was naive CD8+ T cells from blood, with Jurkat cell RNA spiked in. Subset defined: FACS-sorted CD8+CD4-CCR7+CD45RA+ naive T cells. These receptor sequences come from a human donor in good health. Some libraries in this study had Jurkat cell RNA spiked in.

Details on this clonotype: A much larger clone is a single base away; this may be a read error. This rearrangement joins TRBV30 to TRBJ1-6; TRBD1 matches at 8 bases. This CDR3 spans 13 amino acids. CDR1 is GTSNPN, CDR2 SVGIG, per germline (reference sequence). CDR3 amino acids: CAWRPGGSSPLRF. CDR3 bases: TGTGCCTGGAGGCCAGGGGGCTCCTCACCCCTCCGCTTT.

Remarks on this clonotype: A much larger clone lies a single base off, so this may be a read error. The chain has TRBV12-3 or TRBV12-4 and TRBJ2-3; D possibly corresponds to TRBD2 (5 bases). Trimming cost V 5 bases and J 8 bases, with 14 bases left between them. This CDR3 is 13 amino acids long. CDR3 DNA sequence: TGTGCCAGCAGTCCCTGGACTTGGGGTACGCAGTATTTT. Its translation is CASSPWTWGTQYF.

This clonotype was seen a handful of times. The chain carries TRBV11-2 and TRBJ2-5; no definite D call. The germline gives CDR1 SGHAT, CDR2 FQNNGV. Trimming removed 1 base at V and 1 base at J, with 19 bases between. The CDR3 is made up of 18 amino acids. CDR3 coding DNA: TGTGCCAGCAGCTTAGGGGTTAGGTTCGGCACCTCCCAAGAGACCCAGTACTTC. This codes for CASSLGVRFGTSQETQYF. Full variable domain (outside the CDR3, taken from reference TRBV11-2 and TRBJ2-5): EAGVAQSPRYKIIEKRQSVAFWCNPISGHATLYWYQQILGQGPKLLIQFQNNGVVDDSQLPKDRFSAERLKGVDSTLKIQPAKLEDSAVYLCASSLGVRFGTSQETQYFGPGTRLLVL.

The chain combines TRBV7-9 with TRBJ1-1; 9 positions agree with TRBD1. CDR1 and CDR2 from the germline V gene are SEHNR and FQNEAQ (reference sequence). V shed 3 bases and J 5 bases; nucleotides not matched to a gene: 7. The length of the CDR3 is 15 residues. The CDR3 region has the DNA TGTGCCAGCAGCTTGTGGGGACAGGGTGATACTGAAGCTTTCTTT. It translates to CASSLWGQGDTEAFF.

Worth noting for this clonotype: Given a much more abundant clone one base away, this may be a read error. Since the CDR3 does not end with the conserved phenylalanine or tryptophan, this likely comes from a read error. The CDR3 reads CASSLGSGGWSDTQYL. The CDR3 bases are TGTGCCAGCAGTTTAGGTTCGGGCGGGTGGTCAGATACGCAGTATCTT. This chain joins TRBV12-3 or TRBV12-4 and TRBJ2-3, with a weak D call TRBD2 (5 bases). This CDR3 region has 16 residues. The germline V and J ends were trimmed by 1 base and 4 bases, with 15 bases remaining between them.

The CDR3 region has the DNA TGTGCCAGCAGCGAGGGAGGGACAGTCACCGGGGAGCTGTTTTTT. Its translation is CASSEGGTVTGELFF. V usage is TRBV9 and J usage is TRBJ2-2; D is possibly TRBD1 or TRBD2 (7 bases each). V lost 3 bases to trimming and J lost 4 bases, with 13 bases between them. The CDR3 has 15 amino acids. Germline CDR1 SGDLS, CDR2 YYNGEE. Using reference TRBV9 and TRBJ2-2 for the parts outside the CDR3, the full variable domain is DSGVTQTPKHLITATGQRVTLRCSPRSGDLSVYWYQQSLDQGLQFLIQYYNGEERAKGNILERFSAQQFPDLHSELNLSSLELGDSALYFCASSEGGTVTGELFFGEGSRLTVL.

This clonotype was counted only a few times. V usage is TRBV19 and J usage is TRBJ2-1, with D perhaps matching TRBD2 (6 bases). V was clipped by 5 bases and J by 7 bases, with 18 bases between them. Germline V lookup: CDR1 LNHDA, CDR2 SQIVND (reference sequence). This CDR3 has 15 amino acids. CDR3 coding DNA: TGTGCCAGTAGTGCCCTGGGGGGTCCTTCGAATGAGCAGTTCTTC. It yields the protein CASSALGGPSNEQFF.

The chain carries TRBV7-9 and TRBJ1-5; no clear D gene. Looked up from germline, CDR1 is SEHNR and CDR2 is FQNEAQ (reference sequence). The CDR3 consists of 13 residues. Trimming removed 1 base from V and 11 bases from J, with 12 bases in between. The CDR3 nucleotides read TGTGCCAGCAGCTTAGGTGGGTCGGGTACCCAGCATTTT. This codes for CASSLGGSGTQHF.

In this sample, this clonotype turned up many times. The rearrangement joins TRBV15 to TRBJ2-5; 7 bases are a match to TRBD2. Trimming cost V 0 bases and J 4 bases; bases outside gene matches: 5. Germline values: CDR1 LNHNV, CDR2 YYDKDF (reference sequence). The length of the CDR3 is 15 residues. The CDR3: CATSRDITGGETQYF. The CDR3 region has the DNA TGTGCCACCAGCAGAGATATAACGGGAGGAGAGACCCAGTACTTC.

Ten or more counts support this clonotype. This chain joins TRBV5-1 and TRBJ1-1; D unclear. Per the germline V gene, CDR1 is SGHRS and CDR2 is YFSETQ. The CDR3 extends over 13 amino acids. The germline V and J ends were trimmed by 0 bases and 4 bases, with 7 bases remaining between them. CDR3 sequence: CASSLDSGTEAFF. For the CDR3, the DNA is TGCGCCAGCAGCTTGGATTCGGGCACTGAAGCTTTCTTT. The whole variable domain, remainder taken from reference TRBV5-1 and TRBJ1-1, is KAGVTQTPRYLIKTRGQQVTLSCSPISGHRSVSWYQQTPGQGLQFLFEYFSETQRNKGNFPGRFSGRQFSNSRSEMNVSTLELGDSALYLCASSLDSGTEAFFGQGTRLTVV.

The V and J genes are TRBV21-1 and TRBJ2-7. TRBV21-1 is assigned pseudogene status. The CDR3 is made up of 14 amino acids. The CDR3 region has the DNA TGTGCCAGCAGCAACGGGCAGATCGTGGGGGAGCAGTACTTC. Its protein is CASSNGQIVGEQYF.

This clonotype was counted only a few times. The chain couples TRBV27 to TRBJ2-3; 7 nucleotides match TRBD2. After removal of 5 bases from V and 5 bases from J, the junction contained 10 bases not matched to a gene. The CDR3 totals 15 residues. Germline lookup yields CDR1 MNHEY and CDR2 SMNVEV (reference sequence). The CDR3 protein is CASSLGGYQGDTQYF. CDR3 DNA sequence: TGTGCCAGCAGTCTGGGAGGGTATCAGGGAGATACGCAGTATTTT.

In its sample, this clonotype was seen many times. The chain recombines TRBV6-6 with TRBJ2-5; 9 nucleotides align to TRBD1. J was trimmed by 5 bases and V by 5 bases; bases with no gene match: 15. The CDR3 consists of 17 residues. CDR1 MNHNY and CDR2 SVGAGI come from the germline V gene (reference sequence). The CDR3 sequence: CASSHPPGTGSWETQYF. The CDR3 DNA is TGTGCCAGCAGTCACCCGCCCGGGACAGGGTCTTGGGAGACCCAGTACTTC.

With regard to this clonotype: A clone one base away is much larger, so this may be a read error. The chain joins TRBV30 to TRBJ1-1, with no clear D. Germline values: CDR1 GTSNPN, CDR2 SVGIG (reference sequence). The CDR3 runs to 13 residues. In DNA, the CDR3 is TGTGCCTGGGGTGTACCAGGGAACACTGAAGCTTTCTTT. As protein: CAWGVPGNTEAFF.

Ten or more counts support this clonotype. The CDR3, as DNA: TGTGCTAGTGGTGCCTTCCTAGACCCCACAGATACGCAGTATTTT. Its translation: CASGAFLDPTDTQYF. The chain uses TRBV12-5 and TRBJ2-3; D ambiguous. The CDR3 contains 15 residues. V lost 5 bases to trimming and J lost 2 bases, with 14 bases between them. CDR1 is LGHNT and CDR2 is FRNRAP in the germline V gene.

This clonotype was seen many times. V usage is TRBV28 and J usage is TRBJ1-5; the D gene is possibly TRBD1 (6 bases). The CDR3 consists of 14 residues. Germline values: CDR1 MDHEN, CDR2 SYDVKM. V lost 7 bases, J lost 4 bases, and 14 bases lay in between. The CDR3 protein is CASMGGAWNQPQHF. The DNA of the CDR3 is TGTGCCAGCATGGGGGGGGCTTGGAATCAGCCCCAGCATTTT.

The J gene is TRBJ2-2, the V gene TRBV6-2 or TRBV6-3, with TRBD2 identical over 7 bases. This CDR3 is built from 16 residues. The germline CDR1 and CDR2 sequences are MNHEY and SVGEGT. Germline trimming cut 6 bases from V and 0 bases from J; bases unmatched to any gene: 7. CDR3 loop: CASRHPSGTNTGELFF. Here the CDR3 DNA reads TGTGCCAGCAGACACCCTAGCGGCACGAACACCGGGGAGCTGTTTTTT.

On this clonotype: Possible read error: a much larger clone is one base away. The chain joins TRBV5-3 to TRBJ2-3; tentative D call: TRBD2 (5 bases). Being an ORF, TRBV5-3 has a function that is uncertain. There are 17 residues in the CDR3. CDR3 sequence reads: CASSLAGQRTSTDTQYF. DNA of the CDR3: TGTGCCAGCAGCTTGGCCGGGCAGCGGACTAGCACAGATACGCAGTATTTT.

This clonotype was seen many times. The rearrangement joins TRBV12-5 to TRBJ1-1; D gene unclear. This CDR3 comprises 11 residues. V lost 0 bases to trimming and J lost 7 bases, with 3 bases between them. Germline V gives CDR1 LGHNT, CDR2 FRNRAP. Here the CDR3 reads CASGLVGEAFF. DNA of the CDR3: TGTGCTAGTGGTTTGGTCGGTGAAGCTTTCTTT.

The chain employs TRBV6-2 or TRBV6-3 and TRBJ1-1; the D is unclear. CDR3 length equals 14 residues. The V end was cut by 4 bases, the J end by 1 base, with 10 bases between. Germline V gene sequence: CDR1 MNHEY, CDR2 SVGEGT. The CDR3, as DNA: TGTGCCAGCAGTTGGGAAGGGTGGAACACTGAAGCTTTCTTT. Its translation is CASSWEGWNTEAFF.

V usage is TRBV6-2 or TRBV6-3 and J usage is TRBJ1-5, with 7 positions matching TRBD1. CDR1 MNHEY and CDR2 SVGEGT come from the germline V gene. The CDR3 totals 18 residues. The V gene end was trimmed by 5 bases and the J gene end by 0 bases; junction bases not matched to a gene: 13. CDR3 sequence reads: CASSQNRDSPYSNQPQHF. The CDR3 nucleotides are TGTGCCAGCAGTCAGAACCGGGACAGCCCTTATAGCAATCAGCCCCAGCATTTT.

This clonotype has a count of ten or more. V is TRBV4-3 and J is TRBJ1-5; the D gene is possibly TRBD1 (6 bases). The CDR3 extends over 15 amino acids. CDR1 and CDR2 from the germline V gene are LGHNA and YSLEER. V gave up 1 base and J gave up 1 base, with 8 bases separating them. The CDR3 DNA is TGCGCCAGCAGCCAAGGGACAGCAAGCAATCAGCCCCAGCATTTT. This encodes CASSQGTASNQPQHF.

This clonotype was seen at least ten times. The chain couples TRBV19 to TRBJ2-1; the D gene is possibly TRBD1 (6 bases). The CDR3 has 15 amino acids. Germline CDR1 and CDR2: LNHDA and SQIVND (reference sequence). V was shortened by 4 bases and J by 9 bases, with 19 bases between the two germline ends. The CDR3 loop is CASSRGTRGHLEQFF. CDR3 sequence (DNA): TGTGCCAGTAGTAGAGGGACAAGAGGGCACCTTGAGCAGTTCTTC. Filled out from reference TRBV19 and TRBJ2-1, the complete variable domain reads DGGITQSPKYLFRKEGQNVTLSCEQNLNHDAMYWYRQDPGQGLRLIYYSQIVNDFQKGDIAEGYSVSREKKESFPLTVTSAQKNPTAFYLCASSRGTRGHLEQFFGPGTRLTVL.

A note on this clonotype: This sequence may be a read error, since a much larger clone differs from it by one base. The chain uses TRBV27 and TRBJ1-6; D is unclear. This CDR3 has 15 amino acids. Per the germline V gene, CDR1 is MNHEY and CDR2 is SMNVEV (reference sequence). Trimming removed 9 bases at V and 2 bases at J, with 14 bases between. In DNA, the CDR3 is TGTGCCAGTAACAGCGGAAGCCCCTATAATTCACCCCTCCACTTT. It yields the protein CASNSGSPYNSPLHF.

At least ten counts were recorded for this clonotype. The chain employs TRBV28 and TRBJ1-5, with D perhaps TRBD1 (6 bases). The CDR3 consists of 14 residues. The V and J ends lost 8 bases and 4 bases respectively, with 15 bases between them. Germline lookup yields CDR1 MDHEN and CDR2 SYDVKM. In DNA, the CDR3 is TGTGCCAGCGCCCCGGGACACAAAAATCAGCCCCAGCATTTT. Translated, it gives CASAPGHKNQPQHF.

This clonotype occurred many times. V usage is TRBV6-2 or TRBV6-3 and J usage is TRBJ2-7; 8 positions agree with TRBD2. Germline V gene lookup returns CDR1 MNHEY and CDR2 SVGEGT. The CDR3 has 15 amino acids. The V gene end was trimmed by 6 bases and the J gene end by 3 bases; junction bases not matched to a gene: 10. The CDR3 DNA sequence: TGTGCCAGCAGCTTCGATGCGGGACTAGTCTACGAGCAGTACTTC. It codes for CASSFDAGLVYEQYF.

This clonotype was picked up many times. The DNA for the CDR3 is TGTGCCAGCAGTCTTTCGTCTAGCACAGATACGCAGTATTTT. This translates into CASSLSSSTDTQYF. V gene TRBV6-2 or TRBV6-3 combines with J gene TRBJ2-3; D gene ambiguous. Trimming shortened V by 5 bases and J by 0 bases, and 9 bases separated the two germline ends. The length of the CDR3 is 14 residues. The germline V gene encodes CDR1 MNHEY and CDR2 SVGEGT.

In this sample, this clonotype turned up many times. The CDR3 here is CASSPVEPSRVADTQYF. For the CDR3, the DNA is TGTGCCAGCAGTCCCGTAGAGCCCTCTCGGGTAGCAGATACGCAGTATTTT. The rearrangement joins TRBV12-3 or TRBV12-4 to TRBJ2-3, with unresolved D. V was cut by 5 bases and J by 4 bases, with 22 bases left in between. This CDR3 contains 17 residues.